The 24 T cell receptor beta chains below were found in one sample sequenced in a study of CD8+ T cells in alopecia areata. RNA extraction and reverse transcription yielded cDNA as sequencing template. Profiled with immunoSEQ multiplex PCR; TCRdb holds only in-frame clones, not every one. The sample yields about 150,000 clones, approximately 60% seen once. Source material: CD4+ T cells sorted from blood. The receptors stem from a human donor in good health.

V and J are TRBV19 and TRBJ2-1; TRBD1 might be the D (5 bases). The CDR3 sequence is 19 residues long. V lost 2 bases and J lost 9, with 29 bases in between. Germline CDR1 reads LNHDA; CDR2 reads SQIVND (reference sequence). The CDR3 DNA reads TGTGCCAGTAGTATAAAATCGGCAGGGTGGTTAAGCAGGGCCAGTGAGCAGTTCTTC. It encodes CASSIKSAGWLSRASEQFF.

This CDR3 is CSVSFPGQGMNTEAFF. The CDR3 DNA sequence: TGCAGCGTTTCTTTCCCGGGACAGGGAATGAACACTGAAGCTTTCTTT. The rearrangement uses TRBV29-1 and TRBJ1-1; 9 bases fit TRBD1. Trimming at V came to 5 bases and at J to 0 bases, leaving 10 bases not matched to a gene. The CDR3 runs to 16 residues. Germline assignment: CDR1 SQVTM and CDR2 ANQGSEA.

This clone showed up just a few times. The chain couples TRBV5-1 to TRBJ2-1, with 8 bases lining up with TRBD2. The CDR3 covers 14 residues. CDR1 is SGHRS, CDR2 YFSETQ, per germline. The V segment lost 0 bases and the J segment 5 bases; nucleotides outside the gene matches: 1. The CDR3 DNA sequence: TGCGCCAGCAGCTTGGAACTAGCGGACAATGAGCAGTTCTTC. It specifies CASSLELADNEQFF.

This clone was counted a few times. This chain connects TRBV30 to TRBJ2-3, with TRBD2 identical over 8 bases. The ends lost 4 bases at V and 5 bases at J; junction bases unmatched: 8. Per germline, CDR1 GTSNPN and CDR2 SVGIG (reference sequence). The CDR3 length is 14 residues. The CDR3 DNA reads TGTGCCTGGACCGTGGAGGCGGGGGGAGATACGCAGTATTTT. Protein product: CAWTVEAGGDTQYF.

The gene calls are TRBV27 and TRBJ2-5, with D maybe TRBD2 (5 bases). Deletions cut 3 bases from V and 4 bases from J, with 12 bases between. The CDR3 length is 14 residues. Germline loops: CDR1 MNHEY, CDR2 SMNVEV (reference sequence). The CDR3: CASSFLGVGETQYF. The DNA of the CDR3 is TGTGCCAGCAGTTTTCTCGGGGTGGGAGAGACCCAGTACTTC.

This clone turned up a few times. The chain has TRBV29-1 and TRBJ2-5; D possibly corresponds to TRBD1 (6 bases). V lost 5 bases to trimming and J lost 3 bases, with 10 bases between them. Germline CDR1 and CDR2: SQVTM and ANQGSEA. CDR3 length: 12 residues. The CDR3 region has the DNA TGCAGCGTTACAGGGTCTAAAGAGACCCAGTACTTC. Translating it yields CSVTGSKETQYF.

The chain combines TRBV11-2 with TRBJ2-3, with D possibly matching TRBD1 (6 bases). The CDR3 has 15 residues. V lost 3 bases and J 2 bases, leaving 12 bases between the germline ends. The germline gives CDR1 SGHAT, CDR2 FQNNGV. This chain's CDR3 is CASSFNRVITDTQYF. The CDR3 coding sequence is TGTGCCAGCAGCTTCAACAGGGTAATCACAGATACGCAGTATTTT.

This chain joins TRBV7-2 and TRBJ2-1, with 15 bases that match TRBD2. V lost 1 base and J lost 9; bases outside the gene matches: 7. The CDR3 loop spans 17 amino acids. Germline V gene data show CDR1 as SGHTA and CDR2 as FQGNSA. The CDR3 region is CASSLGSGLAGGGEQFF. For the CDR3, the DNA is TGTGCCAGCAGCTTAGGATCGGGACTAGCGGGAGGAGGTGAGCAGTTCTTC. The variable domain in full, completed from reference TRBV7-2 and TRBJ2-1, reads GAGVSQSPSNKVTEKGKDVELRCDPISGHTALYWYRQSLGQGLEFLIYFQGNSAPDKSGLPSDRFSAERTGGSVSTLTIQRTQQEDSAVYLCASSLGSGLAGGGEQFFGPGTRLTVL.

This chain links TRBV11-1 with TRBJ2-5, with D maybe TRBD2 (5 bases). The germline gives CDR1 SGHAT, CDR2 FQDESV (reference sequence). The V end lost 3 bases, the J end lost 6 bases, and 14 bases lay between the germline ends. The CDR3 totals 14 residues. In DNA form, the CDR3 reads TGTGCCAGCAGCTTTCCTGGCGGAGGAAAGACCCAGTACTTC. Protein: CASSFPGGGKTQYF.

This chain connects TRBV6-5 to TRBJ2-2, with D maybe TRBD2 (6 bases). V was clipped by 4 bases and J by 3 bases, with 12 bases between them. Germline CDR1 is MNHEY and CDR2 is SVGAGI. CDR3 length: 15 residues. The CDR3 sequence is CASSFRGTDTGELFF. In nucleotides, the CDR3 is TGTGCCAGCAGTTTTCGGGGGACTGACACCGGGGAGCTGTTTTTT.

This clone has only one observation. This rearrangement joins TRBV11-2 to TRBJ2-2; D is unclear. The V end lost 1 base, the J end lost 0 bases, and 9 bases lay between the germline ends. Germline lookup yields CDR1 SGHAT and CDR2 FQNNGV. CDR3 length equals 16 residues. In DNA, the CDR3 is TGTGCCAGCAGCTTAGTCGCCAGGCCGAACACCGGGGAGCTGTTTTTT. Translation gives CASSLVARPNTGELFF. The variable domain in full, with the rest retrieved from reference TRBV11-2 and TRBJ2-2, is EAGVAQSPRYKIIEKRQSVAFWCNPISGHATLYWYQQILGQGPKLLIQFQNNGVVDDSQLPKDRFSAERLKGVDSTLKIQPAKLEDSAVYLCASSLVARPNTGELFFGEGSRLTVL.

The chain has TRBV29-1 and TRBJ1-2; TRBD1 might be the D (5 bases). The V end lost 7 bases, the J end lost 3 bases, and 12 bases lay between the germline ends. This CDR3 is built from 12 residues. CDR1 is SQVTM and CDR2 is ANQGSEA in the germline V gene. The CDR3: CSARGEDYGYTF. In DNA form, the CDR3 reads TGCAGCGCACGGGGGGAAGACTATGGCTACACCTTC.

This clone occurred once. The V gene is TRBV28, the J gene TRBJ2-5; D may be TRBD2 (6 bases). The CDR3 length is 13 residues. The V end lost 10 bases, the J end lost 2 bases, and 14 bases lay between the germline ends. Germline V gene sequence: CDR1 MDHEN, CDR2 SYDVKM. The CDR3 region is CATRASAQETQYF. The CDR3 nucleotides are TGTGCCACTCGGGCTAGCGCGCAAGAGACCCAGTACTTC. The full variable domain, with the rest looked up from reference TRBV28 and TRBJ2-5, is DVKVTQSSRYLVKRTGEKVFLECVQDMDHENMFWYRQDPGLGLRLIYFSYDVKMKEKGDIPEGYSVSREKKERFSLILESASTNQTSMYLCATRASAQETQYFGPGTRLLVL.

This clone showed up just a few times. The CDR3 spells CSVEVGQASSGNTIYF. CDR3 nucleotides: TGCAGCGTTGAAGTGGGACAGGCGAGCTCTGGAAACACCATATATTTT. This chain uses TRBV29-1 with TRBJ1-3; 8 bases map to TRBD1. The V gene's germline CDR1 is SQVTM and CDR2 ANQGSEA. The ends lost 1 base at V and 0 bases at J; junction bases unmatched: 5. The CDR3 has 16 residues.

This clone has just a few counts. The chain recombines TRBV5-6 with TRBJ2-7; D is unclear. V lost 0 bases and J lost 3, with 7 bases in between. Germline-derived CDR1 and CDR2 are SGHDT and YYEEEE. This CDR3 has 13 amino acids. CDR3 nucleotide sequence: TGTGCCAGCAGCTTGGCCGGCAGCTACGAGCAGTACTTC. It yields the protein CASSLAGSYEQYF.

This clone has a handful of counts. The rearrangement joins TRBV6-5 to TRBJ1-2, with D perhaps matching TRBD1 (5 bases). This CDR3 spans 13 amino acids. Germline V gene data show CDR1 as MNHEY and CDR2 as SVGAGI. V was pared by 5 bases and J by 7 bases, with 14 bases between. The CDR3 sequence: CASSNQGLTGYTF. As DNA, the CDR3 is TGTGCCAGCAGTAACCAGGGTCTGACTGGCTACACCTTC.

With regard to this clone: A read error is possible here, since a much larger clone lies one base away. Other DNA sequences in the sample encode the same CDR3. This chain links TRBV5-6 with TRBJ2-7; D call uncertain. V was pared by 1 base and J by 3 bases, with 5 bases between. Germline-derived CDR1 and CDR2 are SGHDT and YYEEEE. The CDR3 runs to 12 residues. The CDR3 bases are TGTGCCAGCAGCTTGAACAGCTACGAGCAGTACTTC. It codes for CASSLNSYEQYF.

CDR3 in amino acids: CASSDGGRARVTFF. The DNA for the CDR3 is TGTGCCAGCAGTGATGGTGGCCGGGCCCGGGTAACTTTCTTT. The V call is TRBV25-1, the J call TRBJ1-1; D remains ambiguous. Germline CDR1 and CDR2: MGHDK and SYGVNS. The CDR3 has 14 residues. Trimming took off 3 bases at V and 12 bases at J, with 20 bases between the two ends.

V and J are TRBV7-3 and TRBJ1-1; D might be TRBD1 (5 bases). The CDR3 has 14 residues. The germline V and J ends were trimmed by 1 base and 8 bases, with 14 bases remaining between them. Germline CDR1 reads SGHTA; CDR2 reads FQGTGA. The CDR3 reads CASSLKGQGGEAFF. The CDR3 region has the DNA TGTGCCAGCAGCTTAAAGGGGCAGGGAGGGGAAGCTTTCTTT. The full variable domain, with the rest looked up from reference TRBV7-3 and TRBJ1-1, is GAGVSQTPSNKVTEKGKYVELRCDPISGHTALYWYRQSLGQGPEFLIYFQGTGAADDSGLPNDRFFAVRPEGSVSTLKIQRTERGDSAVYLCASSLKGQGGEAFFGQGTRLTVV.

V and J are TRBV28 and TRBJ2-4; TRBD2 is a possible D gene (5 bases). V was trimmed by 4 bases and J by 4 bases, leaving 11 bases between them. CDR3 length: 14 residues. Looked up from germline, CDR1 is MDHEN and CDR2 is SYDVKM. The CDR3 spells CASSSRRGKNIQYF. In nucleotides, the CDR3 is TGTGCCAGCAGTTCCCGACGGGGAAAAAACATTCAGTACTTC.

The rearrangement joins TRBV27 to TRBJ2-1; 10 bases map to TRBD2. In germline, CDR1 is MNHEY, CDR2 SMNVEV (reference sequence). J was trimmed by 9 bases and V by 3 bases; bases with no gene match: 14. This CDR3 region has 17 residues. Here the CDR3 DNA reads TGTGCCAGCAGTTTCCCTCGGTCTAGCGGGAGTATACGTGAGCAGTTCTTC. Amino acids: CASSFPRSSGSIREQFF.

This chain joins TRBV28 and TRBJ2-7, with 10 bases fitting TRBD1. The CDR3 is made up of 15 amino acids. Trimming took 6 bases from V and 2 from J; bases not matched to a gene: 7. Germline CDR1 and CDR2: MDHEN and SYDVKM. The CDR3 loop reads CASRLPGQGTYEQYF. Written as DNA, the CDR3 is TGTGCCAGCAGATTGCCGGGACAGGGGACCTACGAGCAGTACTTC.

The chain recombines TRBV4-1 with TRBJ2-3, with 8 bases matching TRBD2. In germline, CDR1 is MGHRA, CDR2 YSYEKL. With V trimmed by 0 bases and J by 4 bases, 6 bases remained unmatched. This CDR3 region has 16 residues. The CDR3 is CASSQDGGRRSDTQYF. The CDR3 nucleotides are TGCGCCAGCAGCCAAGATGGCGGGAGGAGGTCAGATACGCAGTATTTT.

Concerning this clone: This specimen includes other DNA sequences encoding the same CDR3. The chain couples TRBV7-8 to TRBJ2-1; D ambiguous. Germline loops: CDR1 SGHVS, CDR2 FQNEAQ. The CDR3 is 15 residues long. Trimming took 1 base from V and 0 from J, leaving 7 bases between them. CDR3 coding DNA: TGTGCCAGCAGCTTAGTTCTGAGCTCCTACAATGAGCAGTTCTTC. Translated, it gives CASSLVLSSYNEQFF.